Listed here is a single T cell receptor (beta chain). These data originate in a study of blood T cell repertoires in COVID-19. Overall study: Whether acute or convalescent, the COVID-19 samples came from the United States, Italy and Spain. From T cells, B-cell-depleted T cells, or PBMCs came the material, which was cDNA or gDNA.

In the source study's methods: Estimation of nucleated cell counts relied on the amplification of reference gene primers. Clones were read by immunoSEQ multiplex PCR, and TCRdb kept only the in-frame ones, dropping some. Clone size and the V and J calls come from that table; the DNA yielded D and trimming. Among some 150,000 clones listed, roughly 81% were seen once. With 8 bases clipped from V and 3 bases from J, the junction kept 2 bases outside the gene matches. CDR1 is MDHEN and CDR2 is SYDVKM in the germline V gene. The CDR3 covers 12 residues. Sequenced input: peripheral blood. V and J are TRBV28 and TRBJ1-2, with 8 bases fitting TRBD1. The receptor was isolated from a man between 40 and 49 years old who had recovered from COVID-19. The CDR3 loop is CASGQGYYGYTF. The CDR3 nucleotides are TGTGCCAGCGGACAGGGCTACTATGGCTACACCTTC.